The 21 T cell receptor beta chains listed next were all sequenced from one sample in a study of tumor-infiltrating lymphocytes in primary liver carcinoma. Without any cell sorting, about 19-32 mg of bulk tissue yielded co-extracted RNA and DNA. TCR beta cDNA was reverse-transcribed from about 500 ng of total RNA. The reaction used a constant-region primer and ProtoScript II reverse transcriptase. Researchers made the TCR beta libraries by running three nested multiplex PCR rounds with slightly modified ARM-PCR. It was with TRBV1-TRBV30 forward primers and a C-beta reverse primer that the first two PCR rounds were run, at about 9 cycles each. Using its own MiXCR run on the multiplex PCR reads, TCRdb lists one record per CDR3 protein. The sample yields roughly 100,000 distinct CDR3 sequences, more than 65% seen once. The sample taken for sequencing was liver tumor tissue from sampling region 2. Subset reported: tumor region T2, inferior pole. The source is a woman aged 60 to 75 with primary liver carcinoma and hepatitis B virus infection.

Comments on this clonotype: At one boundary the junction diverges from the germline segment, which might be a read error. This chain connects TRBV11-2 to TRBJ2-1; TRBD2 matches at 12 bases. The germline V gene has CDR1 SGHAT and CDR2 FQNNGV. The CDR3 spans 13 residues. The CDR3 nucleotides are TGCGCCACTAGCTGGACTAGCGGGGCAGAGCAGTTCTTC. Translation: CATSWTSGAEQFF.

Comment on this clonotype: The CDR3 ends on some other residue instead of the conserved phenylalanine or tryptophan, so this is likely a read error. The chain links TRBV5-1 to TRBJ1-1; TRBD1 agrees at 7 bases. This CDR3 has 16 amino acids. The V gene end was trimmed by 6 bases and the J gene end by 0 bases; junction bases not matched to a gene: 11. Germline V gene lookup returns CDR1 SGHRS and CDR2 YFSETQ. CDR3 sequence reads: CASNPRGLGMNTEAFY. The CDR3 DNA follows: TGCGCCAGCAACCCCAGGGGGTTGGGGATGAACACTGAAGCTTTCTAT.

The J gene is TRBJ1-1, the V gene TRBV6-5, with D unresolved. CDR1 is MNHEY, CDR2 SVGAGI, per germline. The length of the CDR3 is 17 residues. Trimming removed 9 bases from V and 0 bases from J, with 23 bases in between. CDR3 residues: CARSLRRTLYVNTEAFF. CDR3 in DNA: TGTGCCAGGAGTCTCAGGCGGACGCTGTACGTGAACACTGAAGCTTTCTTT.

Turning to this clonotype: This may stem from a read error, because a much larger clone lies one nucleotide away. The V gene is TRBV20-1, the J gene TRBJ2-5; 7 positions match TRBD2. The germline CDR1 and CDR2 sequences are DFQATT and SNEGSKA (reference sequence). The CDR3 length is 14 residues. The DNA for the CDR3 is TGCAGTGCTAGGATAGCGGGCTCACAAGGGACCCAGTACTTC. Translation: CSARIAGSQGTQYF.

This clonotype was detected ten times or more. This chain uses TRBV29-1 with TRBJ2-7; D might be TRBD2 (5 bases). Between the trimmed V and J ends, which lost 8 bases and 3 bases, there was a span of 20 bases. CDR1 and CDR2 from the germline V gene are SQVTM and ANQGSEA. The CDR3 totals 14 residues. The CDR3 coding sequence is TGCAGCCAGATTCGGCGGGCCGGCTACTACGAGCAGTACTTC. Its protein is CSQIRRAGYYEQYF.

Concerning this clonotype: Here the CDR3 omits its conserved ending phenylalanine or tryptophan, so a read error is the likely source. CDR3 DNA: TGCAGCGTGAACGGGGGCACTATGGGCACTGAAGCTTTCTAT. Protein: CSVNGGTMGTEAFY. The chain has TRBV29-1 and TRBJ1-1; tentative D call: TRBD1 (6 bases). V was shortened by 6 bases and J by 4 bases, with 18 bases between the two germline ends. Germline V gives CDR1 SQVTM, CDR2 ANQGSEA. This CDR3 is 14 amino acids long.

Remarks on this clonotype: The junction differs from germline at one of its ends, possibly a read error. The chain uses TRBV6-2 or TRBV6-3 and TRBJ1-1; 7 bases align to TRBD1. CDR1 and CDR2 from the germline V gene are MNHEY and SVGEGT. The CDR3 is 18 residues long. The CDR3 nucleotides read TGTGCTAGCAGCGCCACCATGGGCAGGGGGAATATTGACACTGAAGCTTTCTTT. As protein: CASSATMGRGNIDTEAFF.

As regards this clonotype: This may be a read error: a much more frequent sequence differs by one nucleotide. Here the CDR3 DNA reads TGTGCCAGCAGTTCCCCTCGGGGATCCCTCTACGAGGAGTACTTC. Its protein is CASSSPRGSLYEEYF. The chain employs TRBV28 and TRBJ2-7; maybe TRBD2 (5 bases). Germline assignment: CDR1 MDHEN and CDR2 SYDVKM. CDR3 length equals 15 residues.

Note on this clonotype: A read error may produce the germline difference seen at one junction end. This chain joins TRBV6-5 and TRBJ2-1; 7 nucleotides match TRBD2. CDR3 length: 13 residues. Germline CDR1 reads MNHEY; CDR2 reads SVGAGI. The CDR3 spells CPSRWGGGDEQFF. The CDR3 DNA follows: TGTCCCAGCAGATGGGGGGGAGGGGATGAGCAGTTCTTC.

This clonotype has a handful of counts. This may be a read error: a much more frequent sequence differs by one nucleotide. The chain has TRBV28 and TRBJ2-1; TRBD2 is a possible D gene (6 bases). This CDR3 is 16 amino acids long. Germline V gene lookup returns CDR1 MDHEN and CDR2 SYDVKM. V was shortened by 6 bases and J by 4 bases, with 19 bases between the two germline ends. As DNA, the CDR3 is TGTGCCAGCAGCACCTTAAGGGACTGGGGGTACAATGAGCAGTTCTTC. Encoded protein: CASSTLRDWGYNEQFF.

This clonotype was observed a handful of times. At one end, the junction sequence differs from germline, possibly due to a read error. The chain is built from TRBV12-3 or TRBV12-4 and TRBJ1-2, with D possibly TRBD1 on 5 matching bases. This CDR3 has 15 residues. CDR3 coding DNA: TGTGCCTGCAGTACCCAGGGCAGGGCCTTCTATGGCTACACCTTC. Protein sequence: CACSTQGRAFYGYTF.

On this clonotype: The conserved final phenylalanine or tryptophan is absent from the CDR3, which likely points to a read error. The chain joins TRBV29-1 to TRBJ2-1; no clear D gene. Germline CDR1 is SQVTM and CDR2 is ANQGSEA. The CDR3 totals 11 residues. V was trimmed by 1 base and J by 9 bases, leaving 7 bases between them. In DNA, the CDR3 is TGCAGCGTTGAAGGGCAAGGTGAGCAGTTCTTA. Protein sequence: CSVEGQGEQFL.

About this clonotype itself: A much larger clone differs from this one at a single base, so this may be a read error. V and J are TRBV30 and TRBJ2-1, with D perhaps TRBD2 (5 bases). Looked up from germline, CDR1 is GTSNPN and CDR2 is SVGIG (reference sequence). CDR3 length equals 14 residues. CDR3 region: CGWTRRSSYNEQFF. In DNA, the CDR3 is TGTGGCTGGACTCGTCGCAGCTCCTACAATGAGCAGTTCTTC.

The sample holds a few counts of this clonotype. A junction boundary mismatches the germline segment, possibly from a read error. CDR3 nucleotide sequence: TGTGCCAGCAGTCCATCTACTACACTAGCGGGAGGCCACTACAATGAGCAGCTCTTC. Protein sequence: CASSPSTTLAGGHYNEQLF. J is TRBJ2-1 and V is TRBV28; 12 positions agree with TRBD2. CDR1 is MDHEN, CDR2 SYDVKM, per germline. This CDR3 has 19 residues.

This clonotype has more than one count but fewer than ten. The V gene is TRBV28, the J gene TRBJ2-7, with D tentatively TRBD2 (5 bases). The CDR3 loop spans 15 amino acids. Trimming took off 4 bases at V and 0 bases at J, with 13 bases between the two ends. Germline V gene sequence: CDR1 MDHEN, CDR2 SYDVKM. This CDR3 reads CASSSGGSFSYEQYF. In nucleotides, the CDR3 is TGTGCCAGCAGTTCCGGAGGTAGCTTCTCCTACGAGCAGTACTTC.

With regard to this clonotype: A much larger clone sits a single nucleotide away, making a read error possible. CDR3 in DNA: TGCGCCAGCAGCCGGGACAGGTACAATGAGCATTTCTTC. Amino acid sequence: CASSRDRYNEHFF. The chain joins TRBV5-1 to TRBJ2-1; 8 bases are shared with TRBD1. The CDR3 consists of 13 residues. From germline, CDR1 is SGHRS and CDR2 YFSETQ.

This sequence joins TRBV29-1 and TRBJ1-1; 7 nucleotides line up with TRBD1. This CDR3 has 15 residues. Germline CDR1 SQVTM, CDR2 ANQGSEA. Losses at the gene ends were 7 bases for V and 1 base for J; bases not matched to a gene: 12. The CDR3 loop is CSACQTRTGNTEAFF. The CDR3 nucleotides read TGCAGCGCTTGCCAAACCCGGACAGGGAACACTGAAGCTTTCTTT.

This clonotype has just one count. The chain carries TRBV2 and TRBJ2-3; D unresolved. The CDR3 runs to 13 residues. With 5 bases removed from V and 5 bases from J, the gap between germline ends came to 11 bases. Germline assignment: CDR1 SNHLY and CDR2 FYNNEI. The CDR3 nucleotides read TGTGCCAGCAGTCGCCGTGGTGGAGATACGCAGTATTTT. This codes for CASSRRGGDTQYF.

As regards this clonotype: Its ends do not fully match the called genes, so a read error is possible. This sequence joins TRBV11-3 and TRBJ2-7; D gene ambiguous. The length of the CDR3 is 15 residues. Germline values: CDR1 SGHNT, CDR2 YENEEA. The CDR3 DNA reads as TGTGCCAGCAGCTTAGTCGGAACACCGTCCTCCGAGCAGTACTTC. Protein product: CASSLVGTPSSEQYF.

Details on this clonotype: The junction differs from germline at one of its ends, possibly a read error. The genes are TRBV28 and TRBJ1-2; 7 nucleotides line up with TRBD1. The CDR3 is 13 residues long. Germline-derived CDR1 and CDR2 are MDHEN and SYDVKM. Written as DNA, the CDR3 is TGTGCCAGCACTTCGGGACACCAAGGGGGCTACATCTTC. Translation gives CASTSGHQGGYIF.

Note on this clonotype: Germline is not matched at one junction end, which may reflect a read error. CDR3 in DNA: TGTGCCGGCAGCCGCGGGGGGGGCACCTCACTCGCAACTAATGAAAAACTGTTTTTT. It translates to CAGSRGGGTSLATNEKLFF. The chain links TRBV5-6 to TRBJ1-4, with D possibly being TRBD1 (6 bases). CDR3 length: 19 residues. Per germline, CDR1 SGHDT and CDR2 YYEEEE.